What follows are 9 T cell receptor beta chains derived from one specimen sequenced in a study of blood T cell repertoires in COVID-19. Generated by immunoSEQ multiplex PCR, the TCRdb table keeps only in-frame clones and is missing some. This table has roughly 200,000 clones, more than 70% appearing once. The sequenced material came from peripheral blood. These receptors were taken from a man between 18 and 35 years old with active or convalescent COVID-19.

The J gene is TRBJ2-1, the V gene TRBV6-1; 12 bases fit TRBD2. The CDR3 sequence is 16 residues long. Germline CDR1 and CDR2: MNHNS and SASEGT. The V gene end was trimmed by 1 base and the J gene end by 8 bases; junction bases not matched to a gene: 6. CDR3 sequence (DNA): TGTGCCAGCAGTGAAGTTAAGAGACTAGCGGGAGATGAGCAGTTCTTC. Translation: CASSEVKRLAGDEQFF.

The J gene is TRBJ2-7, the V gene TRBV2, with 8 bases fitting TRBD2. This CDR3 is built from 14 residues. V shed 6 bases, J shed 6 bases, and the junction held 10 bases outside the gene matches. Germline-derived CDR1 and CDR2 are SNHLY and FYNNEI. The CDR3 sequence is CASRPTSGGFEQYF. The CDR3 nucleotides read TGTGCCAGCAGGCCGACAAGCGGGGGTTTCGAGCAGTACTTC.

This clone was seen a single time. This chain connects TRBV9 to TRBJ1-3, with a tentative D call TRBD1 (6 bases). V lost 1 base to trimming and J lost 0 bases, with 8 bases between them. The CDR3 is made up of 15 amino acids. The germline gives CDR1 SGDLS, CDR2 YYNGEE. The CDR3 is CASSVTGISGNTIYF. CDR3 coding DNA: TGTGCCAGCAGCGTAACAGGGATCTCTGGAAACACCATATATTTT.

This CDR3 reads CASSADRDTQYF. CDR3 in DNA: TGTGCCAGCAGCGCGGACAGAGATACGCAGTATTTT. V usage is TRBV7-2 and J usage is TRBJ2-3, with D tentatively TRBD1 (6 bases). Trimming pared 5 bases from V and 5 bases from J, leaving 8 bases between. This CDR3 region has 12 residues. Germline V gene lookup returns CDR1 SGHTA and CDR2 FQGNSA.

J is TRBJ2-1 and V is TRBV7-2, with a tentative D call TRBD2 (7 bases). Germline lookup yields CDR1 SGHTA and CDR2 FQGNSA. This CDR3 region has 15 residues. Deletions cut 5 bases from V and 3 bases from J, with 14 bases between. CDR3 residues: CASSRGGGLYNEQFF. The CDR3 coding sequence is TGTGCCAGCAGCCGTGGGGGGGGCCTCTACAATGAGCAGTTCTTC.

V is TRBV19 and J is TRBJ1-6; a possible D gene is TRBD1 (6 bases). The CDR3 is 13 residues long. The V gene's germline CDR1 is LNHDA and CDR2 SQIVND (reference sequence). Trimming stripped 10 bases from V and 10 bases from J, with 17 bases between. The CDR3 here is CATQGELGSPLHF. DNA of the CDR3: TGTGCCACACAGGGAGAGCTGGGCTCACCCCTCCACTTT. The complete variable domain, with remaining parts taken from reference TRBV19 and TRBJ1-6, reads DGGITQSPKYLFRKEGQNVTLSCEQNLNHDAMYWYRQDPGQGLRLIYYSQIVNDFQKGDIAEGYSVSREKKESFPLTVTSAQKNPTAFYLCATQGELGSPLHFGNGTRLTVT.

A single count supports this clone. Different DNA sequences within this sample yield the same CDR3. V and J are TRBV28 and TRBJ2-7; D is unclear. The CDR3 runs 11 residues. Between the trimmed V and J ends, which lost 6 bases and 3 bases, there was a span of 6 bases. Germline-derived CDR1 and CDR2 are MDHEN and SYDVKM. CDR3 sequence (DNA): TGTGCCAGCAGCCCACACTACGAGCAGTACTTC. It encodes CASSPHYEQYF.

The rearrangement links TRBV5-4 to TRBJ2-2; a possible D gene is TRBD1 (5 bases). The CDR3 has 15 amino acids. Trimming shortened V by 2 bases and J by 0 bases, and 8 bases separated the two germline ends. In germline, CDR1 is SGHNT, CDR2 YYREEE (reference sequence). The CDR3 sequence is CASSFRTTNTGELFF. The CDR3 coding sequence is TGTGCCAGCAGCTTTCGGACAACGAACACCGGGGAGCTGTTTTTT.

The CDR3 reads CASSISSGESSGANVLTF. For the CDR3, the DNA is TGTGCCAGTAGTATCTCTAGCGGGGAAAGCTCTGGGGCCAACGTCCTGACTTTC. The gene calls are TRBV19 and TRBJ2-6; TRBD2 agrees at 9 bases. Looked up from germline, CDR1 is LNHDA and CDR2 is SQIVND (reference sequence). The V gene end was trimmed by 3 bases and the J gene end by 0 bases; junction bases not matched to a gene: 6. This CDR3 has 18 residues. Looking up the rest from reference TRBV19 and TRBJ2-6 gives the full variable domain: DGGITQSPKYLFRKEGQNVTLSCEQNLNHDAMYWYRQDPGQGLRLIYYSQIVNDFQKGDIAEGYSVSREKKESFPLTVTSAQKNPTAFYLCASSISSGESSGANVLTFGAGSRLTVL.